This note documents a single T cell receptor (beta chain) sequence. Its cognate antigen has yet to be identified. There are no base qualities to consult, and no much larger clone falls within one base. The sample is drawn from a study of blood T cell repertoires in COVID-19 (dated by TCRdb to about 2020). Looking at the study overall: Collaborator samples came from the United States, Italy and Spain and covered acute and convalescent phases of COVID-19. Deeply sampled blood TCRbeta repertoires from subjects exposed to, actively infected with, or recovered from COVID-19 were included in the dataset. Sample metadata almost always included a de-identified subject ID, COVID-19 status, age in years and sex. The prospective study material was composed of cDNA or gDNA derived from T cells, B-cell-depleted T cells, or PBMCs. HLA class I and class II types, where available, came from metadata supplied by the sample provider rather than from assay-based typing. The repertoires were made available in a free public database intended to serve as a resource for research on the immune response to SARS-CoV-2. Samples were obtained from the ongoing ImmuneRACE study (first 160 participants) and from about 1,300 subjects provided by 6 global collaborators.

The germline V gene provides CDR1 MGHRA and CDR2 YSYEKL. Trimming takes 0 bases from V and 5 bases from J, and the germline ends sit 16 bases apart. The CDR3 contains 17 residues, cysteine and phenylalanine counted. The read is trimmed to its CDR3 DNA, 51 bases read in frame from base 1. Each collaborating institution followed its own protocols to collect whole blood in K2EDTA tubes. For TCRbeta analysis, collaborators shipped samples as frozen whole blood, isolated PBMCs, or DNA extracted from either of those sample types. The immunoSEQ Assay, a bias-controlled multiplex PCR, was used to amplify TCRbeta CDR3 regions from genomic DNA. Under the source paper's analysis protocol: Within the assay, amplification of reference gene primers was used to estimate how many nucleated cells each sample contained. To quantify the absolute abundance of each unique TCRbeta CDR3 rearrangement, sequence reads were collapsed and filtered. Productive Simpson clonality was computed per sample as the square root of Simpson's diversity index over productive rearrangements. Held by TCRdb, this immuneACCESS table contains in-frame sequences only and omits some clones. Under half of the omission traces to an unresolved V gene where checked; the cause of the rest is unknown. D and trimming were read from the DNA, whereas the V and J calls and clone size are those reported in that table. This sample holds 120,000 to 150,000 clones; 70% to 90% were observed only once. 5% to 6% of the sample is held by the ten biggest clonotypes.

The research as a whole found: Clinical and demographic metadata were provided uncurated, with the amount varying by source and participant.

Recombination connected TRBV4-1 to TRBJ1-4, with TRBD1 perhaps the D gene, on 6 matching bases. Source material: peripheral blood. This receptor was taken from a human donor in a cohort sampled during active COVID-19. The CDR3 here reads CASSQDGGEGVNEKLFF. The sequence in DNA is TGCGCCAGCAGCCAAGATGGGGGGGAGGGGGTAAATGAAAAACTGTTTTTT.